This T cell receptor (beta chain) was sequenced for a study of control samples from healthy donors and cancer patients. Repertoires were generated with immunoSEQ multiplex PCR, while TCRdb's copy carries only in-frame clones and drops some. The sample gives approximately 52,000 clones, 88% of which show up once; 3.8% is in the top ten. The CDR3 sequence is 17 residues long. In germline, CDR1 is SGHTA, CDR2 FQGNSA. V gave up 1 base and J gave up 0 bases, with 13 bases separating them. The TCR originated in a man aged 50 or older in good health. Material: blood. This chain links TRBV7-2 with TRBJ2-1; perhaps TRBD2 as D (5 bases). The CDR3 loop reads CASSLVGGLSSYNEQFF. DNA for the CDR3: TGTGCCAGCAGCTTAGTTGGCGGACTGAGCTCCTACAATGAGCAGTTCTTC. The whole variable domain, remainder taken from reference TRBV7-2 and TRBJ2-1, is GAGVSQSPSNKVTEKGKDVELRCDPISGHTALYWYRQSLGQGLEFLIYFQGNSAPDKSGLPSDRFSAERTGGSVSTLTIQRTQQEDSAVYLCASSLVGGLSSYNEQFFGPGTRLTVL.